This TCR beta chain originates from a study of T cells after posttransplantation cyclophosphamide (TCRdb year 2016). Turning to the overall study: Using TRB sequencing, the study followed how the T cell repertoire reconstituted after myeloablative bone marrow transplantation in which posttransplantation cyclophosphamide served as GVHD prophylaxis. Public TRB sequences were compared against a database of over 3,500 sequences linked to responses to pathogens, tumor antigens, self-antigens and alloantigens. Because TRA and TRB clonality correlated tightly in 9 samples, the subsequent TCR analyses were limited to TRB only. Blood from every one of the approximately 30 PTCy patients who had 1-year posttransplant specimens underwent TRB sequencing. Samples from a few dozen PTCy-treated patients, along with samples from around 16 of their related bone marrow donors, underwent antigen receptor sequencing. In 3 patients, up to about 3 additional blood samples taken between 2 and 5.2 years after transplant also underwent TRB sequencing, as did pretransplant blood from 4 patients. Here is what the overall study found, with its caveats: Donor-recipient similarity was low at 1-2 months but rose over the first year, and later blood repertoires were often dominated by donor CD8+ memory clones. The TRB repertoires of T cells infiltrating skin or the GI tract showed only limited overlap with the TRB repertoires found in blood. Across 45 patients, recipient CMV seropositivity and CMV reactivation were highly associated with TRB clonality; PTCy diversity was similar to CNI/methotrexate controls.

About this clone itself: Its antigen is still unknown. No per-base quality is available; no much larger clone lies one base away.

TRB sequencing used genomic DNA with the immunoSEQ assay at survey resolution or the hsTCRB kit. In the source study's methods: The immunoSEQ software handled initial read processing, and the LymphoSeq R package was used for repertoire analyses. Clonality was computed as 1 minus normalized Shannon entropy; Gini coefficient was also calculated for each TRB dataset. Phenotypes of unsorted samples were inferred by mapping TRB sequences from sorted subsets of the recipient or donor onto the same recipient's unsorted samples. TCRdb stores this immuneACCESS table with in-frame sequences only. Part of the clones is absent; in the studies checked, under half of the shortfall reflects unresolved V genes, and no reason is known for the rest. For V, J and clone size, that table is used; D and trimming come from the DNA. The sample table records 450 to 600 clones; approximately 92% of these occur just once. The ten top clones hold around 5.2% of the sample.

The CDR3 runs 17 amino acids, cysteine and phenylalanine included. Only the CDR3 region is kept as DNA, spanning 51 bases read in frame from base 1. V loses 5 bases, J loses 4 bases, and the germline ends lie 21 bases apart. According to the germline V gene, CDR1 reads LGHNT and CDR2 reads FRNRAP. Sequenced sample: gut tissue. The sequence joins TRBV12-5 to TRBJ1-5; no D segment can be confidently identified. This clonotype was sampled from a man aged 45-65 years. The DNA reads TGTGCTAGTGGTCACCTTACCGAGGACTTCCAGAATCAGCCCCAGCATTTT. This translates into CASGHLTEDFQNQPQHF.